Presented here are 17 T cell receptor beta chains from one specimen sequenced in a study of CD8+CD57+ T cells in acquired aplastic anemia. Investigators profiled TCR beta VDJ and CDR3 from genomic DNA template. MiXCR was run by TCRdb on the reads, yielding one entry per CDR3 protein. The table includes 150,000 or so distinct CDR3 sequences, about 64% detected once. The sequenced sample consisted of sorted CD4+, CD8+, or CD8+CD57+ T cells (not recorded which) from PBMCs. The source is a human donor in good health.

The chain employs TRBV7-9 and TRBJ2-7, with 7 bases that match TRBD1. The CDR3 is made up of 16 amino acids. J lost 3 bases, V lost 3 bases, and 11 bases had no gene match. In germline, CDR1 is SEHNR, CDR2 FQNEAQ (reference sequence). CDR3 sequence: CASSFQVGGAVYEQYF. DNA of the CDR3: TGTGCCAGCAGCTTTCAGGTAGGGGGCGCAGTCTACGAGCAGTACTTC.

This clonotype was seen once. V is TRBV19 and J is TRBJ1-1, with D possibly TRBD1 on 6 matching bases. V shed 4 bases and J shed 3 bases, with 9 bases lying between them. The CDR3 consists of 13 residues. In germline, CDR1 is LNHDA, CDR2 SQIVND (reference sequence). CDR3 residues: CASSRRGYTEAFF. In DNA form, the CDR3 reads TGTGCCAGTAGTAGGAGGGGGTACACTGAAGCTTTCTTT.

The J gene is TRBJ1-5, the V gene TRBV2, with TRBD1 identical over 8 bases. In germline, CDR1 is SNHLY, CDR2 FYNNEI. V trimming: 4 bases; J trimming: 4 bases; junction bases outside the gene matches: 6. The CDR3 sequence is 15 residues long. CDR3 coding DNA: TGTGCCAGCAGTGTTCGCGACAGGGGTAATCAGCCCCAGCATTTT. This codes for CASSVRDRGNQPQHF.

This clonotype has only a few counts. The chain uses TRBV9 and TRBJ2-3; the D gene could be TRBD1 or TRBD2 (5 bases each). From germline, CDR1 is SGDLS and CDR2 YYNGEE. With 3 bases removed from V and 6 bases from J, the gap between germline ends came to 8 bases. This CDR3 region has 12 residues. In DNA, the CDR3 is TGTGCCAGCAGCGGAGAGGGGGATACGCAGTATTTT. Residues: CASSGEGDTQYF.

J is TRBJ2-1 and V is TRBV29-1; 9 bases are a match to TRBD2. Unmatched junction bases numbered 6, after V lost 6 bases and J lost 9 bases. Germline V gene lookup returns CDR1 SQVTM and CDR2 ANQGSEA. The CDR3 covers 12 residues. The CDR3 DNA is TGCAGCGTACATAGCGGGAGCTTTGAGCAGTTCTTC. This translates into CSVHSGSFEQFF.

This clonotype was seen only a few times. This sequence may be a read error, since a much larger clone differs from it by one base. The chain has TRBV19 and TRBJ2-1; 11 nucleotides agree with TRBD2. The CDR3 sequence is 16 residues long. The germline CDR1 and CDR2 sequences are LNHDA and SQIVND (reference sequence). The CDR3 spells CASSLSGTSGYSEQFF. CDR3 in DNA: TGTGCCAGTAGTCTTTCCGGGACTAGCGGTTACAGTGAGCAGTTCTTC.

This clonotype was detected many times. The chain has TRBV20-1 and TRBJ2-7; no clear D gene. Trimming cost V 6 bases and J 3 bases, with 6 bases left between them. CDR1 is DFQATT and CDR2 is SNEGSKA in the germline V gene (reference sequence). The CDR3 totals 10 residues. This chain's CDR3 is CSAFDYEQYF. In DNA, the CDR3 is TGCAGTGCCTTTGACTACGAGCAGTACTTC.

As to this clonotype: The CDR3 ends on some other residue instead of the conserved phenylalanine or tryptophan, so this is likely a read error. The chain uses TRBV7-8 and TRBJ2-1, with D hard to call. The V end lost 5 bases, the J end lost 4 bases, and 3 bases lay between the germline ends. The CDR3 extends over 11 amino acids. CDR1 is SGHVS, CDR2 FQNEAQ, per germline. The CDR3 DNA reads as TGTGCCAGCAGCATATACAATGAGCAGTTCTCC. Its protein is CASSIYNEQFS.

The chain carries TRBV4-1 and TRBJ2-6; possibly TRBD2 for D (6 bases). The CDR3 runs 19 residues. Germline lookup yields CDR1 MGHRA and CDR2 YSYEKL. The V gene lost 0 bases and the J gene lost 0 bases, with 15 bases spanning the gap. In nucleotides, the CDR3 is TGCGCCAGCAGCCAAGATCGTGGAGGGACCTTCTCTGGGGCCAACGTCCTGACTTTC. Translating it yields CASSQDRGGTFSGANVLTF.

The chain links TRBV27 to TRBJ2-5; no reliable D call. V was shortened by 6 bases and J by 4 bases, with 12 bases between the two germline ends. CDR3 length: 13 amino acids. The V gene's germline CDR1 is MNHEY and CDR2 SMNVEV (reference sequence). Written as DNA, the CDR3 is TGTGCCAGCAGGCCCCCTATTAGAGAGACCCAGTACTTC. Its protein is CASRPPIRETQYF.

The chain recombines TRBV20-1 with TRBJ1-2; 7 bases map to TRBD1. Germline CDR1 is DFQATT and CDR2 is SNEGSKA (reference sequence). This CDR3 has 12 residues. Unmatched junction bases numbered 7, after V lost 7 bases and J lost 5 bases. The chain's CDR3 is CSGKQGLYGYTF. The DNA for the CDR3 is TGCAGTGGAAAACAGGGGTTGTATGGCTACACCTTC.

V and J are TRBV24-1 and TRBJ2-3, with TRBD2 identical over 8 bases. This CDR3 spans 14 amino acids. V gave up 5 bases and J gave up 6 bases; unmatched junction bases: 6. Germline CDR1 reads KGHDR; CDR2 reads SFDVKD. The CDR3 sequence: CATSGSGNRDTQYF. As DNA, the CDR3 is TGTGCCACCAGTGGTAGCGGGAATCGGGATACGCAGTATTTT.

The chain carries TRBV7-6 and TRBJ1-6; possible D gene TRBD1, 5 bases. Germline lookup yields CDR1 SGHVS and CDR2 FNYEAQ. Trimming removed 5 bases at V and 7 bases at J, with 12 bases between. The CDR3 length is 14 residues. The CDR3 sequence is CASSGGGRNSPLHF. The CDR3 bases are TGTGCCAGCAGCGGGGGGGGGAGAAATTCACCCCTCCACTTT.

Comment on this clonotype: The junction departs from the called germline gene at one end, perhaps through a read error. Here the CDR3 reads CASSLGQGAVTGEPFF. DNA of the CDR3: TGTGCTAGCAGCTTGGGACAGGGGGCGGTCACCGGGGAGCCGTTTTTT. This chain joins TRBV7-7 and TRBJ2-2; 12 bases fit TRBD1. The germline gives CDR1 SSHAT, CDR2 FNYEAQ (reference sequence). The CDR3 contains 16 residues.

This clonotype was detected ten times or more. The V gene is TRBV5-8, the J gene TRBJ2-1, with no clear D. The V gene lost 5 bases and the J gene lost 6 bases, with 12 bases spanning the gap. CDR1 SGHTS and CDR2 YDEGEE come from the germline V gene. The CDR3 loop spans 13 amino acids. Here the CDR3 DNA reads TGTGCCAGCAGGTCGGATGCGGCCAATGAGCAGTTCTTC. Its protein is CASRSDAANEQFF.

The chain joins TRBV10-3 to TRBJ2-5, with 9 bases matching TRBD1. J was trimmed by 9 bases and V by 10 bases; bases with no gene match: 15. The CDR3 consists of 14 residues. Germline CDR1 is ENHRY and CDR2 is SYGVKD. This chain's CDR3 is CASTAGQGNGPQYF. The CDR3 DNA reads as TGTGCCAGCACCGCGGGACAGGGAAATGGTCCCCAGTACTTC.

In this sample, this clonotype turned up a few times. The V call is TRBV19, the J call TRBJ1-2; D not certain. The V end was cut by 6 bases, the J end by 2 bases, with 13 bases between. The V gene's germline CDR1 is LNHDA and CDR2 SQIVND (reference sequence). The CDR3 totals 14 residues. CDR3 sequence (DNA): TGTGCCAGTAGGTACGATCGCCCCAACTATGGCTACACCTTC. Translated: CASRYDRPNYGYTF.